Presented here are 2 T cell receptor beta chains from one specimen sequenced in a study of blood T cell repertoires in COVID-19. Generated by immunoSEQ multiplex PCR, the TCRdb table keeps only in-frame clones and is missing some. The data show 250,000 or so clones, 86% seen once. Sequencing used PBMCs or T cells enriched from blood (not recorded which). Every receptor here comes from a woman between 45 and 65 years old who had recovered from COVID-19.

The CDR3 protein is CASGAPDRGHYGYTF. The CDR3 DNA reads as TGTGCCAGCGGGGCGCCAGACAGGGGGCACTATGGCTACACCTTC. This chain connects TRBV6-5 to TRBJ1-2; 10 positions agree with TRBD1. Per the germline V gene, CDR1 is MNHEY and CDR2 is SVGAGI. The CDR3 has 15 amino acids. Trimming at V came to 8 bases and at J to 3 bases, leaving 9 bases not matched to a gene.

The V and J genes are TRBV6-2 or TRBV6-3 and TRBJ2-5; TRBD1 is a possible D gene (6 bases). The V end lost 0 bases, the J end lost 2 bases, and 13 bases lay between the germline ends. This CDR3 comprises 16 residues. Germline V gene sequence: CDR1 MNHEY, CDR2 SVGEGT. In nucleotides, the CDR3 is TGTGCCAGCAGTTACTCAGGACAGAGGATTCAAGAGACCCAGTACTTC. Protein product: CASSYSGQRIQETQYF.